This T cell receptor (beta chain) was recorded in a study of graft-versus-host responses after intestinal transplantation. On this clone: No antigen is known for it.

V lost 6 bases and J 6 bases, leaving 26 bases between the germline ends. Germline V gives CDR1 SGHAT, CDR2 FQNNGV. The CDR3 is 17 residues long. This table comes from immunoSEQ multiplex PCR, and its TCRdb copy is limited to in-frame clones, with some not included. Seen here are more than 70,000 clones, under 95% observed once, and the top ten hold about 0.4%. This clonotype was sampled from a human donor who was the organ donor for an intestinal transplant. This rearrangement joins TRBV11-2 to TRBJ1-1; D gene uncertain. Sequenced here: unstimulated CD8+ T cells sorted from spleen or lymph node cells, sampled before transplant. CDR3 loop: CASSFNRGVYSVPEAFF. CDR3 bases: TGTGCCAGCAGTTTTAATAGAGGAGTTTATTCTGTCCCTGAAGCTTTCTTT.